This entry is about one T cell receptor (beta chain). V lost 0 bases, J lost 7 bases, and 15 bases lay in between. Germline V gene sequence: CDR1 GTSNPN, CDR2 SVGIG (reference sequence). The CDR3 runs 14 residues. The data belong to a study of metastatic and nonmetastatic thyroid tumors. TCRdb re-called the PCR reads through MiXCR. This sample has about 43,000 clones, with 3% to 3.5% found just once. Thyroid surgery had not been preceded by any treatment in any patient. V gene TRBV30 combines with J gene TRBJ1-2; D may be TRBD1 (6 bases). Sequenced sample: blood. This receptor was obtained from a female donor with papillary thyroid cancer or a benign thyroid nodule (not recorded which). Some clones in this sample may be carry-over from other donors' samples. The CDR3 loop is CAWSVPPGARGYTF. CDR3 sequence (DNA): TGTGCCTGGAGTGTTCCCCCGGGGGCGCGTGGCTACACCTTC.